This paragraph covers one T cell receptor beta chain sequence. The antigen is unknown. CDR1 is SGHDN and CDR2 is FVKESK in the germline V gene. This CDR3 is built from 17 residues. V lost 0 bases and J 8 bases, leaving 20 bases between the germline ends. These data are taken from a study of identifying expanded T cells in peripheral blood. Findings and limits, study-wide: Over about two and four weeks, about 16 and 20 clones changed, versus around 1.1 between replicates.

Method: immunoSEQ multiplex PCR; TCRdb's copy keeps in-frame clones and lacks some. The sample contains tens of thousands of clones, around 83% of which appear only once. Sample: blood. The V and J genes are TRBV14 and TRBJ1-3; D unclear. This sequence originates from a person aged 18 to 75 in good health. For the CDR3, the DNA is TGTGCCAGCAGCCAAGATCGGGTGGGAGTTTTCTACGACACCATATATTTT. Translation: CASSQDRVGVFYDTIYF.